The clone carrying this TCR beta chain has a count of ten or more. What it binds is not known. The CDR3 spans 14 residues. V lost 6 bases and J 1 base, leaving 10 bases between the germline ends. This entry comes from a study of T cell repertoires in cytomegalovirus infection. The wider study: In the study, CMV epitopes included recently identified HLA-C-restricted and well-studied HLA-B-restricted ones. In public TCR beta signatures, there were indications of both CMV infection and matching HLA type.

TCRdb independently ran MiXCR on the reads; one entry per CDR3 protein. The sample has approximately 350,000 distinct CDR3 sequences, about 35% seen once. Study findings and constraints: Dominating the ex vivo response were TCR beta clonotypes that were CMV-specific and HLA-C-restricted.

The clonotype was recovered from a human donor in good health (CMV status not recorded). Some clones in this sample may be carry-over from other donors' samples. The gene calls are TRBV12-3 or TRBV12-4 and TRBJ1-5; D unresolved. The sequencing here drew on cultured PBMCs, taken from culture after CMV antigen stimulation. In DNA, the CDR3 is TGTGCCAGCAGCTTGAGAGAGAGCAATCAGCCCCAGCATTTT. It yields the protein CASSLRESNQPQHF.